This T cell receptor beta chain emerged from a study of blood T cells in healthy people across ages. Findings and limits, study-wide: Donors of long life had a larger count of naive CD4+ cells and greater diversity than aged donors. PBMCs were not sorted, which prevented a conclusive comparison of naive versus antigen-experienced cells.

Next came a second PCR, run for about 7 to 12 cycles, which used a sample-barcoded 5' primer along with a J-beta primer mix. MiXCR, run by TCRdb on the 5' RACE reads, gives a single entry per CDR3 protein. The sample contains hundreds of thousands of distinct CDR3 sequences, 22% of which appear only once. This clonotype was seen repeatedly, ten times or more. Its antigen is not identified. Caucasian individuals from Russia who were healthy and aged roughly 6 to 90 acted as donors. The TCR sequence derives from a man in his sixties or seventies in good health. Sample: blood.

As DNA, the CDR3 is TGTGCCAGCAGTGTAGCGGGGGAAGAAGAGACCCAGTACTTC. It yields the protein CASSVAGEEETQYF. The rearrangement links TRBV27 to TRBJ2-5, with 9 bases identical to TRBD2. This CDR3 comprises 14 residues. V lost 5 bases, J lost 3 bases, and 4 bases stayed unmatched. Germline V gives CDR1 MNHEY, CDR2 SMNVEV (reference sequence).